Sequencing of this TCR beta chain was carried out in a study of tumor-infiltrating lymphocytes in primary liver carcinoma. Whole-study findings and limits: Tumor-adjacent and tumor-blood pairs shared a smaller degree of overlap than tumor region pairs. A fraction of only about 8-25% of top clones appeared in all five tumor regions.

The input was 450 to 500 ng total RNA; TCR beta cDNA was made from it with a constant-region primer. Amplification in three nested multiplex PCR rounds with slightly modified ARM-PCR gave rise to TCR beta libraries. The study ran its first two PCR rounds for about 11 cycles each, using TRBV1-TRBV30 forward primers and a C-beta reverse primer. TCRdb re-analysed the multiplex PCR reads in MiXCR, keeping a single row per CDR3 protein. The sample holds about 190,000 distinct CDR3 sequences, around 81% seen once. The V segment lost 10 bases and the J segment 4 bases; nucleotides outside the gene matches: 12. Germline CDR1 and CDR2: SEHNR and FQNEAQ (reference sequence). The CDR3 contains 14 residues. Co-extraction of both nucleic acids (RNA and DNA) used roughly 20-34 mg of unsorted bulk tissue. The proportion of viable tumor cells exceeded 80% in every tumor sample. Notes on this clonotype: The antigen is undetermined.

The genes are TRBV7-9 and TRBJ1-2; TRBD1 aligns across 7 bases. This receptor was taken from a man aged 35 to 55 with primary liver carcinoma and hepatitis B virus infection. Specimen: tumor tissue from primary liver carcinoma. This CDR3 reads CANSSGTDPYGYTF. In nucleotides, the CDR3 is TGTGCCAACAGTTCCGGGACAGACCCCTATGGCTACACCTTC.